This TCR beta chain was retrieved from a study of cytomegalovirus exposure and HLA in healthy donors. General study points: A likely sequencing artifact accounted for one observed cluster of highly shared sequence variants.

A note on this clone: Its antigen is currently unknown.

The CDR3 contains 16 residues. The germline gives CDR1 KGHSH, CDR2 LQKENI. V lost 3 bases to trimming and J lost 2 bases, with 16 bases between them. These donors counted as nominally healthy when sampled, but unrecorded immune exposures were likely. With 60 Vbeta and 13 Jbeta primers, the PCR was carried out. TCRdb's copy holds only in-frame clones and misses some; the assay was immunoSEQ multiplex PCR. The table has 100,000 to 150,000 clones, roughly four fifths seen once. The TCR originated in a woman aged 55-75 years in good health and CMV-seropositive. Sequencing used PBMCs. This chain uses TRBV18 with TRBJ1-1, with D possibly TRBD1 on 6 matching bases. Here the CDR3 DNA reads TGTGCCAGCTCACCCCCGGTCCTGGGACAAAACACTGAAGCTTTCTTT. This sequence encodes CASSPPVLGQNTEAFF.